Presented here are 31 T cell receptor beta chains from one specimen sequenced in a study of cytomegalovirus exposure and HLA in healthy donors. It was with 60 Vbeta and 13 Jbeta primers that the PCR ran. TCRdb's copy holds only in-frame clones and misses some; the assay was immunoSEQ multiplex PCR. Its table lists more than 60,000 clones. Sequencing was performed on PBMCs. Receptors were obtained from a boy younger than 18 in good health and CMV-seronegative.

Here the CDR3 reads CASSFGTAENIQYF. The DNA of the CDR3 is TGTGCCAGCAGCTTCGGGACAGCTGAAAACATTCAGTACTTC. The V call is TRBV13, the J call TRBJ2-4, with 7 bases identical to TRBD1. The length of the CDR3 is 14 residues. V shed 3 bases and J 5 bases; nucleotides not matched to a gene: 4. Germline V gene data show CDR1 as PRHDT and CDR2 as FYEKMQ (reference sequence).

The rearrangement links TRBV2 to TRBJ1-3; D may be TRBD1 (5 bases). V was clipped by 3 bases and J by 0 bases, with 9 bases between them. The CDR3 is made up of 15 amino acids. Germline V CDR1 and CDR2: SNHLY, FYNNEI. CDR3 amino acids: CASSEARASGNTIYF. CDR3 bases: TGTGCCAGCAGTGAGGCCAGGGCCTCTGGAAACACCATATATTTT.

This chain links TRBV29-1 with TRBJ2-7; 11 bases align to TRBD1. V gave up 2 bases and J gave up 2 bases; unmatched junction bases: 8. The CDR3 length is 16 residues. CDR1 and CDR2 from the germline V gene are SQVTM and ANQGSEA. The CDR3 DNA is TGCAGCGTTGAACTACTGGGACAGGGGGGTACCTACGAGCAGTACTTC. Protein product: CSVELLGQGGTYEQYF.

The gene calls are TRBV14 and TRBJ2-1; 9 positions agree with TRBD2. CDR1 SGHDN and CDR2 FVKESK come from the germline V gene. The CDR3 has 16 residues. V was clipped by 1 base and J by 2 bases; unmatched bases: 3. CDR3 sequence: CASSQVPSGTYNEQFF. In DNA, the CDR3 is TGTGCCAGCAGCCAAGTGCCTAGCGGGACCTACAATGAGCAGTTCTTC.

The gene calls are TRBV6-4 and TRBJ2-2; D is unclear. The germline V and J ends were trimmed by 7 bases and 2 bases, with 11 bases remaining between them. This CDR3 has 14 amino acids. From germline, CDR1 is MRHNA and CDR2 SNTAGT. The CDR3 sequence is CASTHDSNTGELFF. The CDR3 DNA reads as TGTGCCAGCACTCATGACTCCAACACCGGGGAGCTGTTTTTT.

The V gene is TRBV5-6, the J gene TRBJ2-5; 8 bases align to TRBD1. Germline values: CDR1 SGHDT, CDR2 YYEEEE. V lost 5 bases and J lost 5; bases outside the gene matches: 14. The CDR3 contains 16 residues. CDR3 amino acids: CASSQAFGQGRETQYF. The CDR3 DNA is TGTGCCAGCAGTCAGGCCTTCGGACAGGGAAGGGAGACCCAGTACTTC.

The chain couples TRBV9 to TRBJ1-2, with D possibly being TRBD1 (6 bases). The CDR3 consists of 16 residues. From germline, CDR1 is SGDLS and CDR2 YYNGEE. V lost 7 bases to trimming and J lost 0 bases, with 19 bases between them. The DNA of the CDR3 is TGTGCCAGCGAAGGGGTGACAGGACCCTCTAACTATGGCTACACCTTC. Translated, it gives CASEGVTGPSNYGYTF.

The rearrangement joins TRBV29-1 to TRBJ2-1, with 12 bases lining up with TRBD2. V was pared by 6 bases and J by 0 bases, with 12 bases of the junction left unmatched. The germline CDR1 and CDR2 sequences are SQVTM and ANQGSEA. This CDR3 region has 18 residues. The CDR3 sequence is CSVTFLAGGPNSYNEQFF. In DNA form, the CDR3 reads TGCAGCGTAACCTTCCTAGCGGGAGGGCCTAACTCCTACAATGAGCAGTTCTTC.

This clone registers medium-sized (0.01 to 0.1%) by frequency. The chain links TRBV27 to TRBJ1-1; the D is unclear. V was cut by 3 bases and J by 5 bases, with 10 bases left in between. CDR1 is MNHEY and CDR2 is SMNVEV in the germline V gene (reference sequence). The CDR3 is 13 residues long. CDR3 DNA: TGTGCCAGCAGTTTGACGGGAAGGACTGAAGCTTTCTTT. Translated: CASSLTGRTEAFF.

The rearrangement uses TRBV4-1 and TRBJ2-6; TRBD2 matches 7 bases. This CDR3 is built from 18 residues. V shed 0 bases, J shed 1 base, and the junction held 6 bases outside the gene matches. Looked up from germline, CDR1 is MGHRA and CDR2 is YSYEKL. This chain's CDR3 is CASSQDPHGGSGANVLTF. The CDR3 coding sequence is TGCGCCAGCAGCCAAGATCCCCACGGGGGGTCTGGGGCCAACGTCCTGACTTTC.

The V gene is TRBV5-5, the J gene TRBJ2-7; 9 bases line up with TRBD1. Germline CDR1 SGHKS, CDR2 YYEKEE (reference sequence). V shed 0 bases, J shed 3 bases, and the junction held 4 bases outside the gene matches. CDR3 size: 15 residues. Written as DNA, the CDR3 is TGTGCCAGCAGCTTGGTGCCGGGACAGGGCTACGAGCAGTACTTC. It encodes CASSLVPGQGYEQYF. The entire variable domain, with the rest obtained from reference TRBV5-5 and TRBJ2-7, is as follows: DAGVTQSPTHLIKTRGQQVTLRCSPISGHKSVSWYQQVLGQGPQFIFQYYEKEERGRGNFPDRFSARQFPNYSSELNVNALLLGDSALYLCASSLVPGQGYEQYFGPGTRLTVT.

The chain carries TRBV5-1 and TRBJ1-1; no reliable D call. Trimming shortened V by 1 base and J by 7 bases, and 14 bases separated the two germline ends. The CDR3 has 14 residues. Germline V gene sequence: CDR1 SGHRS, CDR2 YFSETQ. This chain's CDR3 is CASSLRQDWYEAFF. The CDR3 DNA follows: TGCGCCAGCAGCTTGAGGCAGGACTGGTATGAAGCTTTCTTT.

This chain uses TRBV11-2 with TRBJ2-7; 9 nucleotides agree with TRBD2. CDR1 is SGHAT and CDR2 is FQNNGV in the germline V gene. The CDR3 covers 15 residues. The V gene end was trimmed by 2 bases and the J gene end by 2 bases; junction bases not matched to a gene: 4. DNA for the CDR3: TGTGCCAGCAGCTTAAAGGCTAGCGGGGCCTACGAGCAGTACTTC. Protein product: CASSLKASGAYEQYF. The variable domain in full, with the rest retrieved from reference TRBV11-2 and TRBJ2-7, is EAGVAQSPRYKIIEKRQSVAFWCNPISGHATLYWYQQILGQGPKLLIQFQNNGVVDDSQLPKDRFSAERLKGVDSTLKIQPAKLEDSAVYLCASSLKASGAYEQYFGPGTRLTVT.

The chain recombines TRBV5-1 with TRBJ2-1; D gene unclear. CDR3 length: 14 amino acids. V was clipped by 3 bases and J by 0 bases, with 7 bases between them. The V gene's germline CDR1 is SGHRS and CDR2 YFSETQ. This CDR3 reads CASSSGGSYNEQFF. DNA for the CDR3: TGCGCCAGCAGCTCCGGTGGCTCCTACAATGAGCAGTTCTTC.

About this clone: Relative to the germline gene, one junction end is altered; a read error may explain this. This chain connects TRBV9 to TRBJ1-1, with a tentative D call TRBD1 (6 bases). The CDR3 loop spans 15 amino acids. Germline CDR1 and CDR2: SGDLS and YYNGEE. The CDR3 loop reads CVSSVGGPVGTEAFF. The CDR3, as DNA: TGTGTCAGCAGCGTAGGGGGGCCAGTTGGTACTGAAGCTTTCTTT.

The chain uses TRBV9 and TRBJ2-6; the D gene is possibly TRBD2 (6 bases). CDR1 and CDR2 (germline): SGDLS, YYNGEE. This CDR3 comprises 17 residues. The V and J ends lost 0 bases and 0 bases respectively, with 10 bases between them. CDR3 residues: CASSVVGGPSGANVLTF. The DNA of the CDR3 is TGTGCCAGCAGCGTAGTGGGGGGACCCTCTGGGGCCAACGTCCTGACTTTC.

The chain uses TRBV6-1 and TRBJ2-2, with 14 bases fitting TRBD2. V was pared by 1 base and J by 5 bases, with 3 bases of the junction left unmatched. This CDR3 contains 17 residues. The germline V gene has CDR1 MNHNS and CDR2 SASEGT. The CDR3 bases are TGTGCCAGCAGTGAAGGACTAGCGGGAGGGTGGACCGGGGAGCTGTTTTTT. Translating it yields CASSEGLAGGWTGELFF.

The V call is TRBV11-2, the J call TRBJ2-5; perhaps TRBD1 as D (6 bases). V gave up 6 bases and J gave up 4 bases, with 12 bases separating them. The CDR3 is made up of 13 amino acids. CDR1 is SGHAT and CDR2 is FQNNGV in the germline V gene. Here the CDR3 DNA reads TGTGCCAGCAGACCAGGGGTGGGAGAGACCCAGTACTTC. Its protein is CASRPGVGETQYF.

The CDR3 region has the DNA TGTGCCAGCGGCGCTAAAGGACTAGTCAGGTACGAGCAGTACTTC. Protein sequence: CASGAKGLVRYEQYF. This chain joins TRBV27 and TRBJ2-7; 7 bases are shared with TRBD2. Germline V gene data show CDR1 as MNHEY and CDR2 as SMNVEV (reference sequence). The CDR3 length is 15 residues. Trimming removed 8 bases from V and 4 bases from J; junction bases left unmatched: 14.

The genes are TRBV5-1 and TRBJ2-3; maybe TRBD1 (6 bases). Looked up from germline, CDR1 is SGHRS and CDR2 is YFSETQ. The CDR3 extends over 15 amino acids. V lost 3 bases to trimming and J lost 3 bases, with 14 bases between them. The CDR3 DNA follows: TGCGCCAGCAGCTCCCTCCAGGGGAGAACAGATACGCAGTATTTT. Protein: CASSSLQGRTDTQYF.

The gene calls are TRBV10-3 and TRBJ2-1, with D uncertain. V lost 1 base to trimming and J lost 8 bases, with 3 bases between them. Germline CDR1 is ENHRY and CDR2 is SYGVKD. The CDR3 covers 11 residues. CDR3 in DNA: TGTGCCATCAGTGAGTTAGATGAGCAGTTCTTC. Translated, it gives CAISELDEQFF.

With respect to this clone: The limits of the CDR3 on the DNA are not certain, so only TCRdb's listed CDR3 is given. V usage is TRBV19 and J usage is TRBJ1-1; the table's D call, TRBD1, has no DNA check behind it. The germline gives CDR1 LNHDA, CDR2 SQIVND (reference sequence). The CDR3 region is 14 residues in length, termini included. Here the CDR3 reads CASNFGQGYTEAFF.

The chain employs TRBV7-2 and TRBJ1-5, with 10 bases matching TRBD1. Trimming removed 5 bases from V and 6 bases from J; junction bases left unmatched: 10. The V gene's germline CDR1 is SGHTA and CDR2 FQGNSA. This CDR3 has 16 residues. This CDR3 reads CASSDRDRGSSQPQHF. The CDR3 DNA reads TGTGCCAGCAGCGACCGGGACAGGGGATCGAGTCAGCCCCAGCATTTT.

The V and J genes are TRBV2 and TRBJ1-1; the D gene is possibly TRBD1 (5 bases). V gave up 6 bases and J gave up 1 base, with 12 bases separating them. The CDR3 covers 14 residues. The germline gives CDR1 SNHLY, CDR2 FYNNEI. The CDR3 spells CASRSTGQNTEAFF. The CDR3 region has the DNA TGTGCCAGCAGATCAACAGGACAGAACACTGAAGCTTTCTTT.

The V and J genes are TRBV18 and TRBJ2-1, with TRBD2 identical over 8 bases. Germline assignment: CDR1 KGHSH and CDR2 LQKENI. V shed 6 bases, J shed 0 bases, and the junction held 4 bases outside the gene matches. This CDR3 spans 15 amino acids. The CDR3 nucleotides read TGTGCCAGCTCCCAGCGGGAGAGCTCCTACAATGAGCAGTTCTTC. It yields the protein CASSQRESSYNEQFF.

The J gene is TRBJ2-7, the V gene TRBV11-2; 9 positions agree with TRBD1. Looked up from germline, CDR1 is SGHAT and CDR2 is FQNNGV. V gave up 6 bases and J gave up 3 bases; unmatched junction bases: 12. The CDR3 loop spans 16 amino acids. The CDR3 DNA sequence: TGTGCCAGCAGTTCACTTAACCGGGACAGGGACTACGAGCAGTACTTC. This codes for CASSSLNRDRDYEQYF.

The chain uses TRBV6-1 and TRBJ1-1; D might be TRBD1 (5 bases). V was cut by 2 bases and J by 5 bases, with 15 bases left in between. This CDR3 has 15 residues. Germline CDR1 reads MNHNS; CDR2 reads SASEGT. The CDR3 nucleotides read TGTGCCAGCAGTGAAAAGGTGGGGCGGGGGACTGAAGCTTTCTTT. Encoded protein: CASSEKVGRGTEAFF.

This chain connects TRBV11-2 to TRBJ2-7, with TRBD1 identical over 9 bases. V lost 2 bases and J lost 2; bases outside the gene matches: 7. The CDR3 loop spans 16 amino acids. Germline CDR1 reads SGHAT; CDR2 reads FQNNGV. For the CDR3, the DNA is TGTGCCAGCAGCTTAAAACGACAGGGGGTGACCTACGAGCAGTACTTC. Its translation: CASSLKRQGVTYEQYF.

The chain employs TRBV2 and TRBJ1-5; 8 bases are shared with TRBD1. This CDR3 has 18 amino acids. After removal of 5 bases from V and 1 base from J, the junction contained 13 bases not matched to a gene. The germline V gene has CDR1 SNHLY and CDR2 FYNNEI. The CDR3 region is CASSPSTGGKGSNQPQHF. The CDR3 nucleotides read TGTGCCAGCAGTCCTTCAACAGGGGGTAAAGGGAGCAATCAGCCCCAGCATTTT. The full variable domain, with the rest looked up from reference TRBV2 and TRBJ1-5, is EPEVTQTPSHQVTQMGQEVILRCVPISNHLYFYWYRQILGQKVEFLVSFYNNEISEKSEIFDDQFSVERPDGSNFTLKIRSTKLEDSAMYFCASSPSTGGKGSNQPQHFGDGTRLSIL.

The chain joins TRBV27 to TRBJ1-1; D is perhaps TRBD1 (6 bases). This CDR3 has 15 amino acids. V lost 2 bases and J lost 1, with 11 bases in between. CDR1 is MNHEY and CDR2 is SMNVEV in the germline V gene (reference sequence). The CDR3 DNA follows: TGTGCCAGCAGTTTAGGACAGCCTACGAACACTGAAGCTTTCTTT. It encodes CASSLGQPTNTEAFF.

The chain joins TRBV6-6 to TRBJ1-1; TRBD1 is a possible D gene (5 bases). The germline gives CDR1 MNHNY, CDR2 SVGAGI (reference sequence). Deletions cut 6 bases from V and 11 bases from J, with 13 bases between. This CDR3 is 11 amino acids long. CDR3 DNA: TGTGCCAGCAGCACAGACAGATCGGCTTTCTTT. It yields the protein CASSTDRSAFF.